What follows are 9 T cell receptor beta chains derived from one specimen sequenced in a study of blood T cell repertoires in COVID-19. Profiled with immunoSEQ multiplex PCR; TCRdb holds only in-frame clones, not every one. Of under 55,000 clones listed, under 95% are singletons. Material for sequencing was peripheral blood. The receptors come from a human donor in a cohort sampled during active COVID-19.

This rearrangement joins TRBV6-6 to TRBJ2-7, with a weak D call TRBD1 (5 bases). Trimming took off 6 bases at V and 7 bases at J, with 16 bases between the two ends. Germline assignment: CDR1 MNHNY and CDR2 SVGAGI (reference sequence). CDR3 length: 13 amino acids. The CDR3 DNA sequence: TGTGCCAGCAGACGCGACCAGGGTGGAGAGCAGTACGTC. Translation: CASRRDQGGEQYV.

CDR3 bases: TGTGCCAGCACTTTGACGGGGGATCAGCCCCAGCATTTT. This codes for CASTLTGDQPQHF. J is TRBJ1-5 and V is TRBV2, with D possibly TRBD1 on 5 matching bases. The CDR3 extends over 13 amino acids. Trimming left V 7 bases short and J 5 bases short, with 12 bases between. CDR1 is SNHLY and CDR2 is FYNNEI in the germline V gene.

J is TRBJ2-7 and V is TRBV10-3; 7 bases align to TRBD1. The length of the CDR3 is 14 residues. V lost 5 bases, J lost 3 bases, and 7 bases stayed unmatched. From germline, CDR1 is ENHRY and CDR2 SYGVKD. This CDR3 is CAISRDSRSYEQYV. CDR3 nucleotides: TGTGCCATCAGTAGGGACAGTCGGAGCTACGAGCAGTACGTC.

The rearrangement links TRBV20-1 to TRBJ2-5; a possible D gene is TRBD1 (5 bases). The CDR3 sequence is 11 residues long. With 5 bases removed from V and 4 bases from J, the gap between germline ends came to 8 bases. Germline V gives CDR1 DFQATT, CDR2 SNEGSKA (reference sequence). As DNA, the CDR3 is TGCAGTGCTCAGGGCCGAGAGACCCAGTACTTC. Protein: CSAQGRETQYF.

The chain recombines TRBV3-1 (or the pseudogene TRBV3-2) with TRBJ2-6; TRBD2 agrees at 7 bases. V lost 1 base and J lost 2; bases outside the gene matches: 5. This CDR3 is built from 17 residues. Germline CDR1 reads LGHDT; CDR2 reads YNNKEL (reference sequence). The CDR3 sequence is CASSQAPGRAGANVLTF. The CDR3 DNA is TGTGCCAGCAGCCAAGCTCCGGGGAGGGCTGGGGCCAACGTCCTGACTTTC.

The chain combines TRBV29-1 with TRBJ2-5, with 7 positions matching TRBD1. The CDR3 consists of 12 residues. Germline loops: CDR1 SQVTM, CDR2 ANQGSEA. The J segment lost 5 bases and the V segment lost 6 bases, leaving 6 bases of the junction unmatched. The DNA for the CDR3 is TGCAGCGTCCGACAGGGTGGGGAGACCCAGTACTTC. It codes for CSVRQGGETQYF. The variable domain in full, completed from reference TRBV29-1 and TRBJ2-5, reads SAVISQKPSRDICQRGTSLTIQCQVDSQVTMMFWYRQQPGQSLTLIATANQGSEATYESGFVIDKFPISRPNLTFSTLTVSNMSPEDSSIYLCSVRQGGETQYFGPGTRLLVL.

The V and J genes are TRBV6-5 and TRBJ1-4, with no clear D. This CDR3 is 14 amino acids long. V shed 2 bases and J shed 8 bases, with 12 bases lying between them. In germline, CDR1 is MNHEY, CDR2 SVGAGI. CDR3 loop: CASSYEVGGEKLFF. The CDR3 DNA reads TGTGCCAGCAGTTACGAGGTGGGAGGCGAAAAACTGTTTTTT.

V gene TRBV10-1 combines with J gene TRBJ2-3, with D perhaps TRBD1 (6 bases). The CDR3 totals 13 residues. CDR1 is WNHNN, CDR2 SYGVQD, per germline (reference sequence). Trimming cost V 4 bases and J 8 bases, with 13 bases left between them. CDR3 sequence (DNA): TGCGCCAGCAGTGCAGGGGTAGGGAGTACGCAGTATTTT. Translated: CASSAGVGSTQYF.

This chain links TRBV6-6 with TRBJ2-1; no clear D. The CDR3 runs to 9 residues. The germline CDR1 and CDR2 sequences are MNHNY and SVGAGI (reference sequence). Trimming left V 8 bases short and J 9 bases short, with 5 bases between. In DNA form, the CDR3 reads TGTGCCAGCCTAACTGAGCAGTTCTTC. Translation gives CASLTEQFF.